This TCR beta chain comes out of a study of blood T cell repertoires in COVID-19. Turning to the study itself: Spain, Italy and the United States supplied samples that represented acute and convalescent COVID-19. Nucleic acid was either cDNA or gDNA, and it came from T cells, B-cell-depleted T cells, or PBMCs.

Original processing notes: It was from reference gene primer amplification that nucleated cell counts were estimated. Generated by immunoSEQ multiplex PCR, the TCRdb table keeps only in-frame clones and is missing some. V and J calls and clone size come straight from that table; D and trimming were deduced from the DNA. The sample lists 250,000 or so clones; approximately 90% were seen once. The receptor was derived from a woman aged 40 to 50 who had recovered from COVID-19. Sequenced input: peripheral blood.

CDR3 sequence reads: CASRGTGALRAFF. As DNA, the CDR3 is TGTGCCAGCAGGGGGACAGGCGCTTTGCGAGCTTTCTTT. The chain combines TRBV6-5 with TRBJ1-1, with 8 bases that match TRBD1. The V and J ends lost 6 bases and 10 bases, in that order; junction bases with no gene match: 10. From germline, CDR1 is MNHEY and CDR2 SVGAGI. The CDR3 loop spans 13 amino acids.